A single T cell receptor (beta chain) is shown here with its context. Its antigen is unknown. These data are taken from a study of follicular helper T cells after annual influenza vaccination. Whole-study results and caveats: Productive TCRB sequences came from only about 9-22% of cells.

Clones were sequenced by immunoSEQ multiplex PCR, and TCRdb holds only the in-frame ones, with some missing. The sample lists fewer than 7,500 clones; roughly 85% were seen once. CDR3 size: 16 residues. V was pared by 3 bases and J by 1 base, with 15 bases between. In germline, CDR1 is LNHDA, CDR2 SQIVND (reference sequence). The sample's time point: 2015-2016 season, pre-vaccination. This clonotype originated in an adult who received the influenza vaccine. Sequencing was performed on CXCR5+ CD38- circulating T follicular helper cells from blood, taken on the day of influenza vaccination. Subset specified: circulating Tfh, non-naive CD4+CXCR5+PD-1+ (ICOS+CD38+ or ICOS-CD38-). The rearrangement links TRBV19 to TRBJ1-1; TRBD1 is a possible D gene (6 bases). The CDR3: CASSIGIGTPNTEAFF. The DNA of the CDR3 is TGTGCCAGTAGTATTGGGATCGGGACACCGAACACTGAAGCTTTCTTT.